This T cell receptor beta chain originates from a study of graft-versus-host responses after intestinal transplantation. Study-wide context: Anti-thymocyte globulin was used for induction in all recipients, who then took tacrolimus and steroids for approximately 3 years. Study conclusions and caveats: Early after transplant, HvG declines were associated with peak levels of circulating GvH clones.

Measured with immunoSEQ multiplex PCR; TCRdb has only the in-frame clones, and not every one. Found here are about 100,000 clones, roughly 87% of them singletons; the top ten hold around 0.86%. Points on this clone: The antigen remains unidentified.

V shed 3 bases, J shed 5 bases, and the junction held 11 bases outside the gene matches. The length of the CDR3 is 15 residues. In germline, CDR1 is GTSNPN, CDR2 SVGIG (reference sequence). The sequence came from a human donor who was the organ donor for an intestinal transplant. This chain uses TRBV30 with TRBJ2-5, with 8 bases that match TRBD1. The specimen comprised unstimulated CD4+ T cells sorted from spleen or lymph node cells, sampled before transplant. The CDR3 region has the DNA TGTGCCTGGAGCTTCGGACAGGGTCTAACGGAGACCCAGTACTTC. Protein sequence: CAWSFGQGLTETQYF.